This T cell receptor beta chain originates from a study of T-cell memory formation after mild COVID-19. The table lists this clonotype with a few counts. TCRdb ran MiXCR on the 5' RACE reads and lists one entry per CDR3 protein. The table shows roughly 200,000 distinct CDR3 sequences, with around 9.5% occurring only once. With 4 bases clipped from V and 4 bases from J, the junction kept 13 bases outside the gene matches. Germline V lookup: CDR1 MNHEY, CDR2 SVGAGI. This CDR3 region has 17 residues. Sequencing was done on a sample of PBMCs or a T cell subset sorted from them (not recorded which). This chain joins TRBV6-5 and TRBJ1-2; 9 bases are a match to TRBD1. This TCR was sampled from a man aged 18 to 29 who had mild COVID-19 (a few samples of this study predate the infection). Cell type and time point are not known. CDR3 amino acids: CASSSLGGTGSTYGYTF. The CDR3 coding sequence is TGTGCCAGCAGTTCCCTGGGGGGGACAGGGAGTACCTATGGCTACACCTTC.